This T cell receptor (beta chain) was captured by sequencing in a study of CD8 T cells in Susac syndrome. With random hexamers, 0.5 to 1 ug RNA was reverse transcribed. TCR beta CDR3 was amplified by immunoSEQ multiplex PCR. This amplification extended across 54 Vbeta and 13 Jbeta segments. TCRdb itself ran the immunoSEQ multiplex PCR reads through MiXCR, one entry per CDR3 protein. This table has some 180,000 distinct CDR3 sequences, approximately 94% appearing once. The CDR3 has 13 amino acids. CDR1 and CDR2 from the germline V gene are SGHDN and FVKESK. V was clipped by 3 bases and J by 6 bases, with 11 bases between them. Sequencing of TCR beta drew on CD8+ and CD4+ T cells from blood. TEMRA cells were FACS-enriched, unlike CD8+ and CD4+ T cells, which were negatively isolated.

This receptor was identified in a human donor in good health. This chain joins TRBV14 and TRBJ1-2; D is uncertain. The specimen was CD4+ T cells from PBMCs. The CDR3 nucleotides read TGTGCCAGCAGCCATTTAGAAGGGAATGGCTACACCTTC. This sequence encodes CASSHLEGNGYTF.